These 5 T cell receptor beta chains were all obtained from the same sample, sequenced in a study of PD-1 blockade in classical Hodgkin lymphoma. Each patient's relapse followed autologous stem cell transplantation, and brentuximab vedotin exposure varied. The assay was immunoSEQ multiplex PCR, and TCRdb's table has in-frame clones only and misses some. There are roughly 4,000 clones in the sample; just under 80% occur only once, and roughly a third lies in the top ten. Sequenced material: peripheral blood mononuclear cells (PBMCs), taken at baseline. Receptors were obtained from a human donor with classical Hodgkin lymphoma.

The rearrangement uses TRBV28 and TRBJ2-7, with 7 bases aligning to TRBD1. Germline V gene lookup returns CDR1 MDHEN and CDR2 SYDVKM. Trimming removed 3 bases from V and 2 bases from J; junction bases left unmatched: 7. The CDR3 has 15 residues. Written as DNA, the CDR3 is TGTGCCAGCAGTTTCGTCGTAACAGGGGCCTACGAGCAGTACTTC. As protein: CASSFVVTGAYEQYF.

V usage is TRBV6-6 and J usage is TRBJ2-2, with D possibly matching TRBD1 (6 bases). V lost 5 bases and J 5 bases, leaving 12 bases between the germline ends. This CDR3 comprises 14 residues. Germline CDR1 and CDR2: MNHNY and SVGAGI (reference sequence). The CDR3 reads CASSTTGPTGELFF. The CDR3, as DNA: TGTGCCAGCAGTACCACAGGGCCGACCGGGGAGCTGTTTTTT.

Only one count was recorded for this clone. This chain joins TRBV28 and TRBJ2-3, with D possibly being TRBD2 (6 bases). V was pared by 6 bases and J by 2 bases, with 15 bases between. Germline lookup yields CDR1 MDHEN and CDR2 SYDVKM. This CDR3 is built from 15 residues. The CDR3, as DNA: TGTGCCAGCAGCCCCCCTGCGGGGCTCACAGATACGCAGTATTTT. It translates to CASSPPAGLTDTQYF. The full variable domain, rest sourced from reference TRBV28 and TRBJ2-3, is DVKVTQSSRYLVKRTGEKVFLECVQDMDHENMFWYRQDPGLGLRLIYFSYDVKMKEKGDIPEGYSVSREKKERFSLILESASTNQTSMYLCASSPPAGLTDTQYFGPGTRLTVL.

CDR3 loop: CASSNRYEQYF. The CDR3 DNA reads as TGTGCCAGCAGCAACCGATACGAGCAGTACTTC. The chain has TRBV7-6 and TRBJ2-7; D is unresolved. Germline assignment: CDR1 SGHVS and CDR2 FNYEAQ. The ends were cut back, 5 bases at V and 4 bases at J, with 6 bases in the middle. This CDR3 contains 11 residues.

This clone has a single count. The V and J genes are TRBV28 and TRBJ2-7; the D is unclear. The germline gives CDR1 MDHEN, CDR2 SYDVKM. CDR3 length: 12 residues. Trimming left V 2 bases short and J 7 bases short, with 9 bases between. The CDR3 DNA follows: TGTGCCAGCAGTTTACGTCTAACAGAGCAGTACTTC. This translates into CASSLRLTEQYF.